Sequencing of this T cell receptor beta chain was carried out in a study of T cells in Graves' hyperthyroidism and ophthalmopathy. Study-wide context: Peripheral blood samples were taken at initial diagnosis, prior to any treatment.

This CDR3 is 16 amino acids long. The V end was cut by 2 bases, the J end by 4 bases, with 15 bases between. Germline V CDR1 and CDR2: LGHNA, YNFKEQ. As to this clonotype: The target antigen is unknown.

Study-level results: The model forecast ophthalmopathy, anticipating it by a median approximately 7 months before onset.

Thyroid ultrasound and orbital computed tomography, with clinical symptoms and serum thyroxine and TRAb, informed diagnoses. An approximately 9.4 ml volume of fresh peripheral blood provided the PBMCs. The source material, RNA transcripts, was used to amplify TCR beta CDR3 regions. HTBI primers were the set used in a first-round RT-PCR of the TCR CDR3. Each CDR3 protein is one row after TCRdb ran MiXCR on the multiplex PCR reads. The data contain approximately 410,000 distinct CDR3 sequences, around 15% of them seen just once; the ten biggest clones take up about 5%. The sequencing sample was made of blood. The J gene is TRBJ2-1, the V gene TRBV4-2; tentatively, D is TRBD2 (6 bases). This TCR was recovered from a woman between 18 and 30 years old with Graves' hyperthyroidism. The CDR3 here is CASSQPGSYDYNEQFF. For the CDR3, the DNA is TGTGCCAGCAGCCAACCCGGGAGCTACGATTACAATGAGCAGTTCTTC.